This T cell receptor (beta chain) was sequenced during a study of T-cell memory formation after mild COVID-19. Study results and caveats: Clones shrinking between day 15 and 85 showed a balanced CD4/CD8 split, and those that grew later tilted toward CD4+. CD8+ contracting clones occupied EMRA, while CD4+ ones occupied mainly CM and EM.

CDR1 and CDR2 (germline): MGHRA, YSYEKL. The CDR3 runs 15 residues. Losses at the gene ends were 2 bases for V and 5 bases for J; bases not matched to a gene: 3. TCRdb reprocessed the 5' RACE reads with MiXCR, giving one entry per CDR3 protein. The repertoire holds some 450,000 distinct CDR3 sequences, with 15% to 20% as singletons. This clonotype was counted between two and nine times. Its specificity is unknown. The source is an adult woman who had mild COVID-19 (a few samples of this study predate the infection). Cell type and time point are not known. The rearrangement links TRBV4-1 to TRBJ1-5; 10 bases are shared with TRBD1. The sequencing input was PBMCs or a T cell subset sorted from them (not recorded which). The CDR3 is CASSQPGTGDQPQHF. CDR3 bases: TGCGCCAGCAGCCAACCTGGGACAGGGGATCAGCCCCAGCATTTT.